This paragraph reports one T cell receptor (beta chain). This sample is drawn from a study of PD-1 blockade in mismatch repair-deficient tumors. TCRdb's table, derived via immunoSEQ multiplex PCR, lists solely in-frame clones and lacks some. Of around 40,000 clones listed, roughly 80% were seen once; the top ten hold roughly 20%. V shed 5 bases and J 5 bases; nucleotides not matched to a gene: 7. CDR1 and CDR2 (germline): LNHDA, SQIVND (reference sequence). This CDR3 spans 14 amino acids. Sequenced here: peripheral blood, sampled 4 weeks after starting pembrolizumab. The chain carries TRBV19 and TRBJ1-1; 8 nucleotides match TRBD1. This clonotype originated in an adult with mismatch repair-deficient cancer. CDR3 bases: TGTGCCAGTAGTCCTCAGGGGGCCGGGACTGAAGCTTTCTTT. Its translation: CASSPQGAGTEAFF.